This TCR beta chain is from a study of T-cell reconstitution after alpha-beta-depleted transplantation in children. This clonotype was seen a few times. CDR1 SGHRS and CDR2 YFSETQ come from the germline V gene. This CDR3 spans 16 amino acids. Trimming cost V 4 bases and J 4 bases, with 18 bases left between them. This sample's TCRbeta library carried unique molecular identifier barcodes. TCRdb re-analysed the PCR reads in MiXCR, keeping a single row per CDR3 protein. The table shows some 550,000 distinct CDR3 sequences, with 15% to 20% occurring only once. This TCR was recovered from a human donor who donated a stem cell graft to a child with acute lymphoblastic leukemia. The specimen comprised PBMCs from the stem cell graft donor, sampled from the stem cell graft. The genes are TRBV5-1 and TRBJ2-1, with D tentatively TRBD1 or TRBD2 (5 bases each). The CDR3 sequence is CASSRPSGAIYNEQFF. CDR3 DNA sequence: TGCGCCAGCAGCCGCCCGTCCGGGGCAATTTACAATGAGCAGTTCTTC.